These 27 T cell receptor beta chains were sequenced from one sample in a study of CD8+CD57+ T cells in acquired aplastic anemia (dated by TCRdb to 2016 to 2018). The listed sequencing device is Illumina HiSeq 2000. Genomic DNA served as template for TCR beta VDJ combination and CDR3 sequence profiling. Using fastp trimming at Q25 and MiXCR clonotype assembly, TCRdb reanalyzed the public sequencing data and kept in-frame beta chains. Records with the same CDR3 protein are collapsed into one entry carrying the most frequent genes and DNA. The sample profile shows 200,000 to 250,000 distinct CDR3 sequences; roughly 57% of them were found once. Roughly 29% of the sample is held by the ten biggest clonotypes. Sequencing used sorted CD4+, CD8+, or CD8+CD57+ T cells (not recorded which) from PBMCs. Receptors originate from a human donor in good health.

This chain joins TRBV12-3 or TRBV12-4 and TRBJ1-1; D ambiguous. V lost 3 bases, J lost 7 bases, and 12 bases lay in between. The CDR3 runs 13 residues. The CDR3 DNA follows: TGTGCCAGCAGTTTCCGACAAGTTGGTGAAGCTTTCTTT. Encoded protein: CASSFRQVGEAFF.

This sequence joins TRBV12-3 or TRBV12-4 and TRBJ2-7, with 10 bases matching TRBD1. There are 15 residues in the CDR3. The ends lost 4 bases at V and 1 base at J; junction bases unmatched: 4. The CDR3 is CASSSGQGRSYEQYF. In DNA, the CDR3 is TGTGCCAGCAGTTCGGGACAGGGGAGGTCCTACGAGCAGTACTTC.

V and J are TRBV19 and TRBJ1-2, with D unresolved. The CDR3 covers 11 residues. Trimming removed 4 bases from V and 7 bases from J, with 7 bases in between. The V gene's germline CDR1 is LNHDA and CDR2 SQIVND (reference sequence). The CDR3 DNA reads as TGTGCCAGTAGTACCGCCGCTGGCTACACCTTC. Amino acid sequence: CASSTAAGYTF. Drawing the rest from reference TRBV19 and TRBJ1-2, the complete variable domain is DGGITQSPKYLFRKEGQNVTLSCEQNLNHDAMYWYRQDPGQGLRLIYYSQIVNDFQKGDIAEGYSVSREKKESFPLTVTSAQKNPTAFYLCASSTAAGYTFGSGTRLTVV.

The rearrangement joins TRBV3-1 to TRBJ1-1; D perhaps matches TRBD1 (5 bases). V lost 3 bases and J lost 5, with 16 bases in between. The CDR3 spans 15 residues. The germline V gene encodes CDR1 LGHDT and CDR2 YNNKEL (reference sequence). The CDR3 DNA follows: TGTGCCAGCAGCCAGGGTCTGTGGGGGGGTACTGAAGCTTTCTTT. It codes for CASSQGLWGGTEAFF.

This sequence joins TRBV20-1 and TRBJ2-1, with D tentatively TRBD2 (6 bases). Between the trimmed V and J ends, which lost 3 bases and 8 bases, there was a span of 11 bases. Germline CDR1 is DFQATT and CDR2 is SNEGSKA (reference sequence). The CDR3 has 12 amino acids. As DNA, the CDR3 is TGCAGTGCTAGCGACGGGGGAGATGAGCAGTTCTTC. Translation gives CSASDGGDEQFF.

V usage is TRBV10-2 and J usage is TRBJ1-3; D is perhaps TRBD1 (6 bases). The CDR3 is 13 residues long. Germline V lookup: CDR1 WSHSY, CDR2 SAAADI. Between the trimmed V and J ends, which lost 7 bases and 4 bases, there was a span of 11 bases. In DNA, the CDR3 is TGCGCCAGCACCACAGGGTCAGGAAACACCATATATTTT. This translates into CASTTGSGNTIYF.

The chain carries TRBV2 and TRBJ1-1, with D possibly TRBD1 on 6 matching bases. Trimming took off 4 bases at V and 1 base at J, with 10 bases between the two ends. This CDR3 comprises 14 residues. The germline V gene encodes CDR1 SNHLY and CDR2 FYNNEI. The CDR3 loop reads CASSGQVRNTEAFF. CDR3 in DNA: TGTGCCAGCAGTGGACAGGTCCGGAACACTGAAGCTTTCTTT.

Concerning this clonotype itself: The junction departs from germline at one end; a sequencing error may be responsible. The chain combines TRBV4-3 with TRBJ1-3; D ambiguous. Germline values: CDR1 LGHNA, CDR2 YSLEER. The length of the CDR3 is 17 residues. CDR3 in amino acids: CASSPRAFGDSGNTIYF. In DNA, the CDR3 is TGCGCCAGCAGCCCGCGAGCGTTTGGCGACTCTGGGAACACCATATATTTT.

CDR3 in DNA: TGTGCCAGCAGCCCAGAGGGGGATGGAGAGACCCAGTACTTC. This translates into CASSPEGDGETQYF. V and J are TRBV7-9 and TRBJ2-5, with D possibly TRBD1 on 6 matching bases. The CDR3 totals 14 residues. The V and J ends lost 5 bases and 4 bases respectively, with 14 bases between them. Per the germline V gene, CDR1 is SEHNR and CDR2 is FQNEAQ (reference sequence).

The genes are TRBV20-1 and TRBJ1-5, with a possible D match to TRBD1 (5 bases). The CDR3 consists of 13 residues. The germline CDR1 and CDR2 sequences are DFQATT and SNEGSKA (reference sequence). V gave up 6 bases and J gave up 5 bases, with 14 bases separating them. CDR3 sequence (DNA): TGCAGTGCCCCCAGACAGCTCGATCAGCCCCAGCATTTT. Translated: CSAPRQLDQPQHF.

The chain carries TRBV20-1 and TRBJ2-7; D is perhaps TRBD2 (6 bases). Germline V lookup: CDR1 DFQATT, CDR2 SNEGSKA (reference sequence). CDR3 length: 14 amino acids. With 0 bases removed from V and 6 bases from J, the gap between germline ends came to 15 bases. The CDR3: CSARETSRNAEQYF. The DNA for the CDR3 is TGCAGTGCTAGAGAAACTAGCCGAAACGCCGAGCAGTACTTC.

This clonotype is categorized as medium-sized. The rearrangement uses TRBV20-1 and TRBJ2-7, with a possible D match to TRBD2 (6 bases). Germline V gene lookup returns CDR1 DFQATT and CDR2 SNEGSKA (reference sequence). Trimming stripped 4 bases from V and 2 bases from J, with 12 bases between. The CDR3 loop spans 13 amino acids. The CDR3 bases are TGCAGTGCTACGCTAGCGAACACCTACGAGCAGTACTTC. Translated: CSATLANTYEQYF.

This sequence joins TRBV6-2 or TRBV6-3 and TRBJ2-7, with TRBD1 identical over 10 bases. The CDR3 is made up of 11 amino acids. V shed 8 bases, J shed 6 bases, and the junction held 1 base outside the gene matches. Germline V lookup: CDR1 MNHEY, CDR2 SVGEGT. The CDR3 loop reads CASRTGGEQYF. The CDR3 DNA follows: TGTGCCAGCCGGACAGGGGGCGAGCAGTACTTC.

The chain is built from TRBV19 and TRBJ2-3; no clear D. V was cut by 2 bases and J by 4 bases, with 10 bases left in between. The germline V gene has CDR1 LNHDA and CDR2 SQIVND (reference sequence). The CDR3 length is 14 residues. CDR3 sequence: CASSIMPGSDTQYF. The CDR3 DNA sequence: TGTGCCAGTAGTATAATGCCAGGCTCAGATACGCAGTATTTT.

The CDR3 loop is CSAKAGTTNTGELFF. DNA for the CDR3: TGCAGTGCTAAGGCCGGGACTACCAACACCGGGGAGCTGTTTTTT. This sequence joins TRBV20-1 and TRBJ2-2, with 7 bases fitting TRBD2. CDR3 length equals 15 residues. With V trimmed by 4 bases and J by 2 bases, 7 bases remained unmatched. CDR1 is DFQATT and CDR2 is SNEGSKA in the germline V gene (reference sequence).

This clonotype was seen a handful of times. CDR3 region: CASSLVGTGELFF. CDR3 bases: TGTGCCAGCAGCTTGGTCGGGACCGGGGAGCTGTTTTTT. This chain connects TRBV5-6 to TRBJ2-2; D call uncertain. V lost 0 bases to trimming and J lost 5 bases, with 5 bases between them. Germline V gene data show CDR1 as SGHDT and CDR2 as YYEEEE. The CDR3 has 13 amino acids. Variable domain in full (rest from reference TRBV5-6 and TRBJ2-2): DAGVTQSPTHLIKTRGQQVTLRCSPKSGHDTVSWYQQALGQGPQFIFQYYEEEERQRGNFPDRFSGHQFPNYSSELNVNALLLGDSALYLCASSLVGTGELFFGEGSRLTVL.

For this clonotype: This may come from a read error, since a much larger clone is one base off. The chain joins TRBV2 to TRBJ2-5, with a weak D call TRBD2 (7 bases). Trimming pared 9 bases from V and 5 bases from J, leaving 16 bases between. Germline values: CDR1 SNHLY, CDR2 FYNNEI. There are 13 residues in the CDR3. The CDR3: CARGGASIETQYF. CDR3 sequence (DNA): TGTGCCAGAGGGGGGGCTAGCATTGAGACCCAGTACTTC.

The CDR3 sequence: CASKGQGRSLFF. CDR3 sequence (DNA): TGCGCCAGCAAGGGACAGGGCCGCTCTTTGTTCTTT. The chain joins TRBV10-2 to TRBJ1-1; 9 nucleotides align to TRBD1. Per the germline V gene, CDR1 is WSHSY and CDR2 is SAAADI. Trimming cost V 7 bases and J 14 bases; bases outside gene matches: 11. The CDR3 is 12 amino acids.

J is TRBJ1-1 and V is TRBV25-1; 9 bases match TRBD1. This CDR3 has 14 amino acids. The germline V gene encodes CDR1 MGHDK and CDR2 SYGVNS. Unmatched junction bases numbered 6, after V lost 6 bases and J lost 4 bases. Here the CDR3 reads CASSAGQGATEAFF. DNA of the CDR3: TGTGCCAGCAGCGCGGGACAGGGAGCCACTGAAGCTTTCTTT.

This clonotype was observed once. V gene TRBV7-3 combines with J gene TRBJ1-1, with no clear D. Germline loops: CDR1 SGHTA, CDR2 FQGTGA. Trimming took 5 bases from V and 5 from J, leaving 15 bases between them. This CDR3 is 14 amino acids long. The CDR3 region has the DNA TGTGCCAGCAGCCAAACGGCGAGTCGAACTGAAGCTTTCTTT. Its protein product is CASSQTASRTEAFF.

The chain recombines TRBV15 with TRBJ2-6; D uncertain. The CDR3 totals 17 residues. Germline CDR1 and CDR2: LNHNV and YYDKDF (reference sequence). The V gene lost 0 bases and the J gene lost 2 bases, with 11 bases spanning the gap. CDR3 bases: TGTGCCACCAGCAGAGATAGGTCCCAGCCTGGGGCCAACGTCCTGACTTTC. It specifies CATSRDRSQPGANVLTF.

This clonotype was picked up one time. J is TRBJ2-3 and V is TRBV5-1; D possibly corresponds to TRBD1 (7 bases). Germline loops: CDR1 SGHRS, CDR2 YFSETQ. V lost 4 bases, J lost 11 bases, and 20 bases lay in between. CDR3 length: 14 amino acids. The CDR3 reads CASSQGGGYNEQYF. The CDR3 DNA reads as TGCGCCAGCAGCCAGGGGGGCGGGTACAATGAGCAGTATTTT.

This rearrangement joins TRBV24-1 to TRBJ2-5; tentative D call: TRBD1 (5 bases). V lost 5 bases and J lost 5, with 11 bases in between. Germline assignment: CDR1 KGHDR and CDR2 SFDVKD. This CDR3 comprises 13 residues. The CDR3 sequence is CATSAWGEETQYF. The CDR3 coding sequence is TGTGCCACCAGTGCCTGGGGCGAGGAGACCCAGTACTTC.

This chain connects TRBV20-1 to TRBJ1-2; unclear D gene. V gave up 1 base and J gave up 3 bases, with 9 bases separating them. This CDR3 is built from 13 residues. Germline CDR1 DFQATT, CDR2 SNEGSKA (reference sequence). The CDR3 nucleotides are TGCAGTGCTAGAGTAGCGGAGTACTATGGCTACACCTTC. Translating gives CSARVAEYYGYTF.

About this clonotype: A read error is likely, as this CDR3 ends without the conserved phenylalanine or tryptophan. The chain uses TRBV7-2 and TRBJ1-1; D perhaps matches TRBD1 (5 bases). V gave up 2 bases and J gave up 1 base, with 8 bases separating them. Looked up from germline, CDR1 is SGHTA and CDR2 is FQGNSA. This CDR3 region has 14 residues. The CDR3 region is CASSLFQGNTEAFL. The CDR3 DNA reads TGTGCCAGCAGCTTATTTCAGGGGAACACTGAAGCTTTCCTT.

The CDR3 sequence is CASSASKGVPYEQYF. The DNA of the CDR3 is TGTGCCAGCAGCGCCTCGAAGGGGGTACCCTACGAGCAGTACTTC. The rearrangement joins TRBV2 to TRBJ2-7, with a possible D match to TRBD1 (6 bases). With 6 bases removed from V and 2 bases from J, the gap between germline ends came to 17 bases. The CDR3 has 15 residues. Germline values: CDR1 SNHLY, CDR2 FYNNEI.

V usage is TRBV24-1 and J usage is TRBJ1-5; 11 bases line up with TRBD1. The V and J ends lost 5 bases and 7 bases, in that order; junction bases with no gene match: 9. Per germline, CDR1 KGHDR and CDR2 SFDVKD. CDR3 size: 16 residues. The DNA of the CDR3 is TGTGCCACCAGTGGCCCCGGGACAGGGGGTAACCAGCCCCAGCATTTT. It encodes CATSGPGTGGNQPQHF.